This is a list of T cell receptor beta chains from one sample in a study of cytomegalovirus exposure and HLA in healthy donors. The table came from immunoSEQ multiplex PCR; TCRdb's copy has only in-frame clones and leaves some out. The table has around 170,000 clones, roughly 78% seen once. What was sequenced was PBMCs. The source is a woman in her thirties in good health and CMV-seronegative. Both conserved end residues are part of each CDR3. Fields, in order: CDR3 length, D gene, clone size, V gene, J gene, CDR3 DNA, CDR3 protein. D genes are given only for firm matches. Size is omitted from some rows. Given values are once, few, many or a class for expanded clones.

>15|TRBD1|NA|TRBV7-8|TRBJ2-7
TGTGCCAGCAGCTCGACCCGGGACAGGGCCTACGAGCAGTACTTC
CASSSTRDRAYEQYF
>15|TRBD1|NA|TRBV10-1|TRBJ2-5
TGCGCCAGCAGCCCAGGACAGGGCTCCCGAGAGACCCAGTACTTC
CASSPGQGSRETQYF
>12|TRBD1|once|TRBV6-5|TRBJ1-1
TGTGCCAGCAGTTACTCCACAGGGGACGCTTTCTTT
CASSYSTGDAFF
>11|NA|NA|TRBV27|TRBJ2-7
TGTGCCAGCAGCTGGGGGCGAGAGCAGTACTTC
CASSWGREQYF
>13|NA|few|TRBV25-1|TRBJ1-2
TGTGCCAGCAGTGAGTTGACAGCGGGGGGCTACACCTTC
CASSELTAGGYTF
>16|TRBD2|NA|TRBV5-6|TRBJ2-3
TGTGCCAGCAGCTTTGCCGTTCTCCGGGGGGGAGATACGCAGTATTTT
CASSFAVLRGGDTQYF
>15|NA|once|TRBV2|TRBJ2-7
TGTGCCAGCAGGCCTGGGAAGGGGATCTCCTACGAGCAGTACTTC
CASRPGKGISYEQYF
>16|NA|NA|TRBV2|TRBJ1-5
TGTGCCAGCAGTGAAATCAGGGCAGGGGTCGGTCAGCCCCAGCATTTT
CASSEIRAGVGQPQHF
>13|TRBD1|NA|TRBV5-1|TRBJ1-1
TGCGCCAGCAGCCGGGGACAGGGAGATGGAGCTTTCTTT
CASSRGQGDGAFF
>16|NA|NA|TRBV7-3|TRBJ2-6
TGTGCCATCCCGACTCAAGCAGTCTCTGGGGCCAACGTCCTGACTTTC
CAIPTQAVSGANVLTF
>14|NA|few|TRBV5-1|TRBJ1-2
TGCGCCAGCAGCTTGGACCCAGGGGTCTATGGCTACACCTTC
CASSLDPGVYGYTF
>13|NA|few|TRBV13|TRBJ2-5
TGTGCCAGCAGCCTAGGACACGTAGAGACCCAGTACTTC
CASSLGHVETQYF
>17|TRBD2|NA|TRBV4-2|TRBJ2-3
TGTGCCAGCAGCCAAGTATGGCGGGGGGACCGCACAGATACGCAGTATTTT
CASSQVWRGDRTDTQYF
>15|TRBD2|NA|TRBV13|TRBJ2-5
TGTGCCAGCAGTCCCGCCGAACTAGCGGAAGAGACCCAGTACTTC
CASSPAELAEETQYF
>13|NA|NA|TRBV19|TRBJ2-3
TGTGCCAGTAGAACTAGGGGCACAGATACGCAGTATTTT
CASRTRGTDTQYF
>14|NA|NA|TRBV30|TRBJ1-1
TGTGCCTGGAGTGTAACGGGGGGGAACACTGAAGCTTTCTTT
CAWSVTGGNTEAFF
>15|NA|NA|TRBV27|TRBJ2-5
TGTGCCAGCAGTTTATATGACAATGGGCAAGAGACCCAGTACTTC
CASSLYDNGQETQYF
>17|NA|NA|TRBV19|TRBJ1-4
TGTGCCAGTAGTATAAGTACAGGTGCTGCAACTAATGAAAAACTGTTTTTT
CASSISTGAATNEKLFF
>14|NA|few|TRBV6-1|TRBJ1-1
TGTGCCAGCAGTGAATATCCGGGAGGGGAGAAAGCTTTCTTT
CASSEYPGGEKAFF
>14|NA|NA|TRBV5-6|TRBJ2-1
TGTGCCAGCAGCTTGGACAGTGCCTACAATGAGCAGTTCTTC
CASSLDSAYNEQFF
>16|NA|NA|TRBV5-1|TRBJ2-3
TGCGCCAGCAGCTTGATTTCCTGGGGCCACGCAGATACGCAGTATTTT
CASSLISWGHADTQYF
>12|NA|NA|TRBV7-2|TRBJ2-7
TGTGCCAGCAGCTCAACCATTCGGGAGCAGTACTTC
CASSSTIREQYF
>11|NA|NA|TRBV20-1|TRBJ2-5
TGCAGTGCTCCCTCCCAAGAGACCCAGTACTTC
CSAPSQETQYF